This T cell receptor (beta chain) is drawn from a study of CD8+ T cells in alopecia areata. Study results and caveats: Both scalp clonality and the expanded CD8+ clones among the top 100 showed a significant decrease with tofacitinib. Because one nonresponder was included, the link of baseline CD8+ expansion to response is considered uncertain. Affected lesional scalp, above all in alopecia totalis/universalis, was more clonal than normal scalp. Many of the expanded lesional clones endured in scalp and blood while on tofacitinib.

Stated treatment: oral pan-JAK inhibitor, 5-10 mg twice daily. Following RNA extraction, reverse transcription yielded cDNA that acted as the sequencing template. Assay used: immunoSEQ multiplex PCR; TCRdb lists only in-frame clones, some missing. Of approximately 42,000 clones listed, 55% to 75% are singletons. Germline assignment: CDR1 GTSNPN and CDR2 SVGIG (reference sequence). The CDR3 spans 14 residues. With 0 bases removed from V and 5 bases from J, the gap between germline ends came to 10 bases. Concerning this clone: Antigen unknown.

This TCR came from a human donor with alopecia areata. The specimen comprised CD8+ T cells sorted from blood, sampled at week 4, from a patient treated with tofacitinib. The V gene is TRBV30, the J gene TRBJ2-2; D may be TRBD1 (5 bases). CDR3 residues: CAWSVGRVTGELFF. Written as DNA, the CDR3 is TGTGCCTGGAGTGTAGGCAGGGTGACCGGGGAGCTGTTTTTT.